Presented here are 20 T cell receptor beta chains from one specimen sequenced in a study of human T cells and chemical hapten exposure (dated by TCRdb to the early 2020s). In light of the paper, this sample's time point label describes: patch test 1, 2 weeks after DPC sensitization. The treatment or condition label on this specimen signifies: therapeutic diphenylcyclopropenone sensitization with weekly scalp DPC. To prepare the library, RACE was applied. Instrument used: NextSeq 500. TCRdb took the public reads, trimmed them with fastp at Q25, ran MiXCR for clone calling and kept in-frame beta chains. Each CDR3 protein gets just one entry, which takes the most common genes and DNA from the rows behind it. The sample profile shows some 49,000 distinct CDR3 sequences; 8% to 9.5% of them were found once. The biggest ten clones account for 3.5% to 5% of the sample. Sequenced material: whole blood, taken in connection with sensitization to the hapten diphenylcyclopropenone (DPC). Every receptor here comes from a woman in her fifties or sixties with alopecia areata. Some clones in this sample may be carry-over from other donors' samples.

A few counts support this clonotype. The V call is TRBV28, the J call TRBJ1-2, with D possibly being TRBD1 (5 bases). The length of the CDR3 is 13 residues. Trimming removed 6 bases from V and 6 bases from J, with 14 bases in between. In germline, CDR1 is MDHEN, CDR2 SYDVKM. Here the CDR3 reads CASRRDELNGYTF. The CDR3 nucleotides are TGTGCCAGCAGACGGGACGAGCTCAATGGCTACACCTTC.

The chain joins TRBV7-2 to TRBJ2-2, with 7 bases lining up with TRBD2. V lost 5 bases, J lost 5 bases, and 11 bases stayed unmatched. The CDR3 totals 16 residues. Germline loops: CDR1 SGHTA, CDR2 FQGNSA. As DNA, the CDR3 is TGTGCCAGCAGCCTACAGCGGGGAGTCCGGACCGGGGAGCTGTTTTTT. Protein: CASSLQRGVRTGELFF.

As for this clonotype: With a much larger clone just one base away, this may be a read error. The chain couples TRBV2 to TRBJ1-5, with 7 bases lining up with TRBD1. The CDR3 has 15 residues. CDR1 is SNHLY and CDR2 is FYNNEI in the germline V gene. CDR3 sequence: CASRTGTVSNRPQHF. CDR3 sequence (DNA): TGTGCCAGCAGGACCGGGACAGTCAGCAATCGGCCCCAGCATTTT.

The J gene is TRBJ2-3, the V gene TRBV10-1, with TRBD2 matching 9 bases. The CDR3 loop spans 14 amino acids. V lost 6 bases, J lost 2 bases, and 3 bases stayed unmatched. Germline V CDR1 and CDR2: WNHNN, SYGVQD (reference sequence). This chain's CDR3 is CASSLAGPTDTQYF. The CDR3 nucleotides are TGCGCCAGCAGCCTAGCGGGACCCACAGATACGCAGTATTTT.

Ten or more counts support this clonotype. The chain carries TRBV10-3 and TRBJ1-5; D gene unclear. The length of the CDR3 is 16 residues. The germline V gene encodes CDR1 ENHRY and CDR2 SYGVKD. V lost 0 bases and J lost 5, with 14 bases in between. The CDR3 reads CAISESDWASDQPQHF. The CDR3 nucleotides are TGTGCCATCAGTGAGTCGGATTGGGCGAGCGATCAGCCCCAGCATTTT.

This clonotype has only a few counts. The V and J genes are TRBV28 and TRBJ1-5; D remains ambiguous. The CDR3 runs to 15 residues. In germline, CDR1 is MDHEN, CDR2 SYDVKM. V was trimmed by 1 base and J by 7 bases, leaving 14 bases between them. The CDR3 DNA reads TGTGCCAGCAGTTTATATGGCCGGTCGGGGCAGCCCCAGCATTTT. Residues: CASSLYGRSGQPQHF.

This clonotype occurred many times. The rearrangement joins TRBV29-1 to TRBJ2-1; 14 positions match TRBD2. This CDR3 region has 18 residues. Germline assignment: CDR1 SQVTM and CDR2 ANQGSEA. V lost 1 base to trimming and J lost 2 bases; unmatched junction nucleotides: 7. The CDR3: CSVEGTSGRLRTYNEQFF. The CDR3 coding sequence is TGCAGCGTTGAAGGGACTAGCGGGAGGCTACGAACCTACAATGAGCAGTTCTTC.

This clonotype appeared many times. The rearrangement uses TRBV19 and TRBJ1-5; TRBD1 matches 7 bases. This CDR3 contains 18 residues. Germline V gives CDR1 LNHDA, CDR2 SQIVND (reference sequence). V lost 1 base to trimming and J lost 0 bases; unmatched junction nucleotides: 9. CDR3 amino acids: CASSIGGTEIYSNQPQHF. CDR3 bases: TGTGCCAGTAGTATAGGGGGGACAGAAATATATAGCAATCAGCCCCAGCATTTT.

This clonotype was detected a few times. The rearrangement links TRBV7-9 to TRBJ2-1; D may be TRBD1 or TRBD2 (5 bases each). V lost 1 base and J 0 bases, leaving 13 bases between the germline ends. CDR3 length: 17 residues. The germline gives CDR1 SEHNR, CDR2 FQNEAQ (reference sequence). DNA of the CDR3: TGTGCCAGCAGCTTAGTGGGCTCGGGGACCTCCTACAATGAGCAGTTCTTC. Protein product: CASSLVGSGTSYNEQFF.

The chain joins TRBV29-1 to TRBJ2-7; no clear D gene. In germline, CDR1 is SQVTM, CDR2 ANQGSEA. This CDR3 is 13 amino acids long. The V end was cut by 8 bases, the J end by 7 bases, with 21 bases between. The CDR3 sequence is CSTRESPFREQYF. The DNA of the CDR3 is TGCAGCACGCGAGAATCGCCATTTCGGGAGCAGTACTTC.

This clonotype was observed many times. This chain links TRBV2 with TRBJ2-2, with D hard to call. V was trimmed by 2 bases and J by 4 bases, leaving 11 bases between them. The germline V gene has CDR1 SNHLY and CDR2 FYNNEI. This CDR3 region has 15 residues. CDR3 DNA sequence: TGTGCCAGCAGTGAATTACGGTCGGGCACCGGGGAGCTGTTTTTT. Translation gives CASSELRSGTGELFF.

This clonotype was counted many times. The CDR3 is CASSLRQGFYEQYF. For the CDR3, the DNA is TGTGCCAGCAGTTTAAGACAGGGATTCTACGAGCAGTACTTC. The chain uses TRBV28 and TRBJ2-7, with 7 nucleotides matching TRBD1. Germline V gene sequence: CDR1 MDHEN, CDR2 SYDVKM. The CDR3 loop spans 14 amino acids. V was clipped by 2 bases and J by 3 bases; unmatched bases: 4.

In this sample, this clonotype turned up a few times. The chain is built from TRBV13 and TRBJ2-5; D remains unclear. The CDR3 spans 16 residues. In germline, CDR1 is PRHDT, CDR2 FYEKMQ (reference sequence). Deletions cut 2 bases from V and 1 base from J, with 14 bases between. The CDR3 nucleotides are TGTGCCAGCAGCTTAAGAGGCAAAGCCCCCCAAGAGACCCAGTACTTC. This encodes CASSLRGKAPQETQYF. The full variable domain, completed using reference TRBV13 and TRBJ2-5, is AAGVIQSPRHLIKEKRETATLKCYPIPRHDTVYWYQQGPGQDPQFLISFYEKMQSDKGSIPDRFSAQQFSDYHSELNMSSLELGDSALYFCASSLRGKAPQETQYFGPGTRLLVL.

This clonotype was observed many times. The chain links TRBV7-9 to TRBJ1-1, with 7 bases fitting TRBD1. V lost 5 bases, J lost 11 bases, and 8 bases stayed unmatched. This CDR3 spans 12 amino acids. In germline, CDR1 is SEHNR, CDR2 FQNEAQ (reference sequence). The CDR3 DNA sequence: TGTGCCAGCAGCCCATATGACAGGGAGGCTTTCTTT. Its translation: CASSPYDREAFF.

This rearrangement joins TRBV7-9 to TRBJ2-2; TRBD1 aligns across 8 bases. Germline V gene lookup returns CDR1 SEHNR and CDR2 FQNEAQ (reference sequence). The CDR3 contains 15 residues. V was clipped by 5 bases and J by 6 bases; unmatched bases: 8. This CDR3 reads CASSPGQGLAGELFF. As DNA, the CDR3 is TGTGCCAGCAGCCCCGGACAGGGTTTGGCCGGGGAGCTGTTTTTT.

This chain connects TRBV2 to TRBJ2-6; 8 nucleotides line up with TRBD1. The CDR3 has 18 residues. The trim removed 0 bases at V and 0 bases at J, leaving 4 bases unmatched. The germline gives CDR1 SNHLY, CDR2 FYNNEI. CDR3 nucleotides: TGTGCCAGCAGTGAAGCGGGGACAGGCCTCTCTGGGGCCAACGTCCTGACTTTC. It codes for CASSEAGTGLSGANVLTF.

This clonotype came up many times. The V and J genes are TRBV7-2 and TRBJ2-1; D unclear. The V end was cut by 4 bases, the J end by 4 bases, with 5 bases between. This CDR3 contains 12 residues. CDR1 SGHTA and CDR2 FQGNSA come from the germline V gene. Here the CDR3 reads CASSSGYNEQFF. The CDR3 bases are TGTGCCAGCAGCTCGGGTTACAATGAGCAGTTCTTC.

The J gene is TRBJ2-7, the V gene TRBV2; tentative D call: TRBD2 (5 bases). In germline, CDR1 is SNHLY, CDR2 FYNNEI. CDR3 length equals 14 residues. V was pared by 6 bases and J by 3 bases, with 15 bases between. The CDR3 sequence is CASRVSGGYYEQYF. CDR3 nucleotides: TGTGCCAGCAGAGTGAGCGGAGGTTACTACGAGCAGTACTTC. Combining the CDR3 with reference TRBV2 and TRBJ2-7 gives the whole variable domain EPEVTQTPSHQVTQMGQEVILRCVPISNHLYFYWYRQILGQKVEFLVSFYNNEISEKSEIFDDQFSVERPDGSNFTLKIRSTKLEDSAMYFCASRVSGGYYEQYFGPGTRLTVT.

This clonotype was counted ten times or more. The gene calls are TRBV18 and TRBJ1-6; D may be TRBD1 (5 bases). This CDR3 comprises 16 residues. The V gene's germline CDR1 is KGHSH and CDR2 LQKENI. V lost 6 bases and J 4 bases, leaving 16 bases between the germline ends. The CDR3 reads CASSLTSDSYNSPLHF. The CDR3 region has the DNA TGTGCCAGCTCCCTTACATCCGACAGTTATAATTCACCCCTCCACTTT. The variable domain in full, completed from reference TRBV18 and TRBJ1-6, reads NAGVMQNPRHLVRRRGQEARLRCSPMKGHSHVYWYRQLPEEGLKFMVYLQKENIIDESGMPKERFSAEFPKEGPSILRIQQVVRGDSAAYFCASSLTSDSYNSPLHFGNGTRLTVT.

This sequence joins TRBV20-1 and TRBJ2-3, with 7 bases matching TRBD1. Germline assignment: CDR1 DFQATT and CDR2 SNEGSKA (reference sequence). The CDR3 is 11 residues long. The ends lost 5 bases at V and 4 bases at J; junction bases unmatched: 0. CDR3 amino acids: CSADRADTQYF. The CDR3 coding sequence is TGCAGTGCTGACAGGGCAGATACGCAGTATTTT.